This TCR beta chain derives from a study of identical twins. This CDR3 contains 15 residues. Unique molecular identifiers were present on the cDNA, and a universal primer site came from template switching. MiXCR, run by TCRdb on the 5' RACE reads, gives a single entry per CDR3 protein. The table records some 790,000 distinct CDR3 sequences, about 20% of them present only once. The same data also contributed to another study, on T cells expressing NK-cell markers. As reported in that work: Five or six donors carried dominant NKG2C+ clonotypes that made up about 1.0-7.0% of their CD8+ T cells.

The sample consisted of PBMCs. The source is a woman younger than 30 in good health. The chain joins TRBV21-1 to TRBJ2-2; the table calls TRBD1, which could not be checked here. TRBV21-1 is assigned pseudogene status. This CDR3 reads CASSNQGEYTGELFF. In DNA, the CDR3 is TGTGCCAGCAGCAACCAGGGCGAGTACACCGGGGAGCTGTTTTTT.